Listed here are 23 T cell receptor beta chains from one sample, sequenced in a study of T cell repertoires in cytomegalovirus infection. These receptors' targets are unknown. TCRdb reanalysed the reads using MiXCR and keeps one entry per CDR3 protein. The sample comprises about 83,000 distinct CDR3 sequences, around half of which are singletons, and 93% rests with the top ten. Here the sequenced sample was CD8+ T cells from cultured PBMCs, taken from culture after CMV antigen stimulation. These TCRs come from a human donor in good health (CMV status not recorded). Some clones in this sample may be carry-over from other donors' samples.

In this sample, this clonotype turned up a few times. This sequence joins TRBV6-1 and TRBJ2-3, with 7 nucleotides matching TRBD1. The ends lost 0 bases at V and 1 base at J; junction bases unmatched: 4. The CDR3 extends over 16 amino acids. The V gene's germline CDR1 is MNHNS and CDR2 SASEGT. This CDR3 is CASSEASGGRTDTQYF. The DNA for the CDR3 is TGTGCCAGCAGTGAAGCGTCAGGGGGACGCACAGATACGCAGTATTTT.

The CDR3 reads CASRYSGGPTDTQYF. The DNA of the CDR3 is TGTGCCAGCAGGTACAGCGGGGGCCCTACAGATACGCAGTATTTT. The chain links TRBV12-3 or TRBV12-4 to TRBJ2-3; 8 nucleotides line up with TRBD2. The ends lost 6 bases at V and 3 bases at J; junction bases unmatched: 8. The CDR3 spans 15 residues.

The chain links TRBV12-3 or TRBV12-4 to TRBJ1-5, with D possibly being TRBD1 (6 bases). Trimming took off 7 bases at V and 7 bases at J, with 20 bases between the two ends. The CDR3 is 15 amino acids. DNA of the CDR3: TGTGCCAGCAACCAGGGACAACCGGATTCCCAGCCCCAGCATTTT. The encoded protein is CASNQGQPDSQPQHF.

There are a few counts of this clonotype. The V and J genes are TRBV6-1 and TRBJ2-7; the D is unclear. The CDR3 contains 14 residues. Trimming shortened V by 1 base and J by 3 bases, and 10 bases separated the two germline ends. Germline CDR1 is MNHNS and CDR2 is SASEGT. The CDR3 loop is CASSEVWTNYEQYF. The CDR3 bases are TGTGCCAGCAGTGAAGTCTGGACGAACTACGAGCAGTACTTC.

V usage is TRBV11-2 and J usage is TRBJ2-7, with D tentatively TRBD1 (6 bases). The CDR3 is made up of 15 amino acids. Between the trimmed V and J ends, which lost 0 bases and 6 bases, there was a span of 15 bases. The germline V gene encodes CDR1 SGHAT and CDR2 FQNNGV. In DNA, the CDR3 is TGTGCCAGCAGCTTAGAGGGCAGGGGACCCGCCGAGCAGTACTTC. Protein sequence: CASSLEGRGPAEQYF.

The V gene is TRBV28, the J gene TRBJ1-3; TRBD1 is a possible D gene (5 bases). V lost 6 bases to trimming and J lost 3 bases, with 21 bases between them. CDR1 and CDR2 (germline): MDHEN, SYDVKM. This CDR3 spans 17 amino acids. The CDR3 nucleotides are TGTGCCAGCAGCCCAAGCGGGGGGTTAATATTTGGAAACACCATATATTTT. Translating it yields CASSPSGGLIFGNTIYF.

This clonotype showed up many times. The chain couples TRBV12-3 or TRBV12-4 to TRBJ2-1, with a possible D match to TRBD1 (5 bases). V lost 11 bases and J lost 6, with 17 bases in between. The CDR3 length is 13 residues. CDR3 amino acids: CALREKVGNEQFF. The CDR3 nucleotides read TGTGCCCTCAGGGAAAAAGTGGGCAATGAGCAGTTCTTC.

This clonotype has just a few counts. The chain employs TRBV7-8 and TRBJ1-1; D gene unclear. The V and J ends lost 1 base and 0 bases respectively, with 9 bases between them. Germline V lookup: CDR1 SGHVS, CDR2 FQNEAQ. The CDR3 has 15 amino acids. The CDR3: CASSLGGAMNTEAFF. The CDR3 DNA reads TGTGCCAGCAGCTTAGGGGGAGCCATGAACACTGAAGCTTTCTTT.

The genes are TRBV28 and TRBJ2-3; D call uncertain. Germline V lookup: CDR1 MDHEN, CDR2 SYDVKM. Between the trimmed V and J ends, which lost 5 bases and 2 bases, there was a span of 17 bases. This CDR3 has 16 residues. CDR3: CASSAPAAPTTDTQYF. CDR3 coding DNA: TGTGCCAGCAGTGCCCCGGCAGCGCCTACCACAGATACGCAGTATTTT. The full variable domain, its missing parts supplied by reference TRBV28 and TRBJ2-3, is DVKVTQSSRYLVKRTGEKVFLECVQDMDHENMFWYRQDPGLGLRLIYFSYDVKMKEKGDIPEGYSVSREKKERFSLILESASTNQTSMYLCASSAPAAPTTDTQYFGPGTRLTVL.

The rearrangement uses TRBV11-2 and TRBJ2-3; unclear D gene. Germline CDR1 and CDR2: SGHAT and FQNNGV. This CDR3 region has 15 residues. Trimming removed 0 bases at V and 0 bases at J, with 7 bases between. The CDR3 DNA follows: TGTGCCAGCAGCTTAGAGGGTCGGAGCACAGATACGCAGTATTTT. This gives the protein CASSLEGRSTDTQYF.

The chain has TRBV11-2 and TRBJ1-1, with 9 nucleotides matching TRBD1. V was pared by 5 bases and J by 5 bases, with 12 bases of the junction left unmatched. The germline CDR1 and CDR2 sequences are SGHAT and FQNNGV. The CDR3 spans 16 residues. The CDR3 nucleotides are TGTGCCAGCAGCCCCGGGCTTGGGACAGGGAGGACTGAAGCTTTCTTT. The encoded protein is CASSPGLGTGRTEAFF.

This chain uses TRBV6-5 with TRBJ1-2; D might be TRBD1 (5 bases). The V gene lost 6 bases and the J gene lost 8 bases, with 16 bases spanning the gap. Per germline, CDR1 MNHEY and CDR2 SVGAGI. The CDR3 runs to 13 residues. CDR3 sequence: CASRPGRGRGYTF. CDR3 in DNA: TGTGCCAGCAGGCCGGGACGGGGCCGGGGCTACACCTTC.

A few counts support this clonotype. The CDR3 loop reads CASSFSGVTDTQYF. The CDR3 DNA reads TGTGCCAGCAGCTTTAGCGGGGTCACAGATACGCAGTATTTT. This sequence joins TRBV7-2 and TRBJ2-3; 8 bases are shared with TRBD2. Germline CDR1 SGHTA, CDR2 FQGNSA. V was clipped by 3 bases and J by 2 bases; unmatched bases: 1. The CDR3 has 14 residues.

The J gene is TRBJ2-1, the V gene TRBV5-5, with D unresolved. V lost 1 base and J 6 bases, leaving 8 bases between the germline ends. The germline CDR1 and CDR2 sequences are SGHKS and YYEKEE (reference sequence). This CDR3 comprises 13 residues. CDR3 sequence: CASSLTLSNEQFF. CDR3 in DNA: TGTGCCAGCAGCTTGACGTTAAGCAATGAGCAGTTCTTC.

The CDR3 loop reads CASSIGTGYQPQHF. The CDR3 region has the DNA TGTGCCAGTAGTATTGGGACAGGGTATCAGCCCCAGCATTTT. The rearrangement uses TRBV19 and TRBJ1-5; 9 bases fit TRBD1. This CDR3 has 14 residues. Losses at the gene ends were 3 bases for V and 5 bases for J; bases not matched to a gene: 2. CDR1 and CDR2 (germline): LNHDA, SQIVND (reference sequence).

Written as DNA, the CDR3 is TGTGCCAGCTCACCGGGGACAGGGACGACTTACGAGCAGTACTTC. Its protein is CASSPGTGTTYEQYF. This chain links TRBV18 with TRBJ2-7, with 9 bases identical to TRBD1. The CDR3 is made up of 15 amino acids. Germline V CDR1 and CDR2: KGHSH, LQKENI. V shed 3 bases, J shed 4 bases, and the junction held 7 bases outside the gene matches. The full variable domain, with the rest looked up from reference TRBV18 and TRBJ2-7, is NAGVMQNPRHLVRRRGQEARLRCSPMKGHSHVYWYRQLPEEGLKFMVYLQKENIIDESGMPKERFSAEFPKEGPSILRIQQVVRGDSAAYFCASSPGTGTTYEQYFGPGTRLTVT.

The V and J genes are TRBV12-3 or TRBV12-4 and TRBJ2-5, with D unresolved. V was cut by 4 bases and J by 2 bases, with 8 bases left in between. This CDR3 region has 13 residues. CDR3 nucleotides: TGTGCCAGCAGTTGGTGGGGTCAAGAGACCCAGTACTTC. As protein: CASSWWGQETQYF.

This clonotype was recorded a few times. The J gene is TRBJ1-1, the V gene TRBV6-5; D unclear. The length of the CDR3 is 12 residues. CDR1 and CDR2 from the germline V gene are MNHEY and SVGAGI. The V end was cut by 2 bases, the J end by 1 base, with 2 bases between. In DNA, the CDR3 is TGTGCCAGCAGTTACCCGAACACTGAAGCTTTCTTT. Translated, it gives CASSYPNTEAFF.

This chain connects TRBV7-3 to TRBJ2-1; 10 bases align to TRBD2. Germline V gene lookup returns CDR1 SGHTA and CDR2 FQGTGA. The CDR3 loop spans 15 amino acids. V shed 5 bases and J 3 bases; nucleotides not matched to a gene: 4. The CDR3 sequence is CASSPGTSVYNEQFF. CDR3 bases: TGTGCCAGCAGCCCCGGGACTAGCGTCTACAATGAGCAGTTCTTC.

V usage is TRBV7-6 and J usage is TRBJ2-1, with TRBD2 matching 11 bases. The CDR3 sequence is 16 residues long. J lost 7 bases, V lost 5 bases, and 10 bases had no gene match. The V gene's germline CDR1 is SGHVS and CDR2 FNYEAQ. The CDR3 protein is CASSGLSGRVINEQFF. CDR3 DNA sequence: TGTGCCAGCAGCGGTCTTAGCGGGAGGGTCATTAATGAGCAGTTCTTC. The entire variable domain, with the rest obtained from reference TRBV7-6 and TRBJ2-1, is as follows: GAGVSQSPRYKVTKRGQDVALRCDPISGHVSLYWYRQALGQGPEFLTYFNYEAQQDKSGLPNDRFSAERPEGSISTLTIQRTEQRDSAMYRCASSGLSGRVINEQFFGPGTRLTVL.

V usage is TRBV6-8 and J usage is TRBJ2-1; D might be TRBD2 (5 bases). V was trimmed by 2 bases and J by 0 bases, leaving 23 bases between them. CDR1 and CDR2 from the germline V gene are MNHGY and SAAAGT. The CDR3 contains 20 residues. The CDR3 sequence is CASSYDRRQAFLSSYNEQFF. DNA for the CDR3: TGTGCCAGCAGTTACGACCGGAGGCAGGCGTTCCTGAGCTCCTACAATGAGCAGTTCTTC.

This chain connects TRBV29-1 to TRBJ2-1; TRBD1 matches 9 bases. V gave up 5 bases and J gave up 1 base; unmatched junction bases: 9. The CDR3 sequence is 16 residues long. Germline CDR1 and CDR2: SQVTM and ANQGSEA. The CDR3 sequence is CSVRYTGTGSYNEQFF. DNA for the CDR3: TGCAGCGTTCGTTACACGGGGACAGGGTCCTACAATGAGCAGTTCTTC.

V and J are TRBV4-1 and TRBJ2-3, with D tentatively TRBD2 (7 bases). The CDR3 is 15 residues long. V was pared by 1 base and J by 1 base, with 9 bases between. CDR1 and CDR2 (germline): MGHRA, YSYEKL. The CDR3 coding sequence is TGCGCCAGCAGCCAAGTGCGGGGGCGCACAGATACGCAGTATTTT. Amino acid sequence: CASSQVRGRTDTQYF.